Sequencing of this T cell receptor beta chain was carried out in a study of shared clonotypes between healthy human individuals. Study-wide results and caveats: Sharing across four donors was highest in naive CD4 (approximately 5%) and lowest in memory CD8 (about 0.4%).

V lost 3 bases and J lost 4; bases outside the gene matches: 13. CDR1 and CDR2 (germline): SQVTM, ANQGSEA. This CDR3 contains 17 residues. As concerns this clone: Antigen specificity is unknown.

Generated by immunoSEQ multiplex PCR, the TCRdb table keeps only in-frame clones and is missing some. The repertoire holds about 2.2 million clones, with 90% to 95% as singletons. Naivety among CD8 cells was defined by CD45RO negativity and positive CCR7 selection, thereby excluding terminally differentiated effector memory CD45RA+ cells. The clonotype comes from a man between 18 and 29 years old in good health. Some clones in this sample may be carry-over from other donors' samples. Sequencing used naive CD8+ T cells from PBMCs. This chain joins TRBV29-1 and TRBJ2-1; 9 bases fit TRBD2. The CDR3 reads CSVDFLSLAGMYNEQFF. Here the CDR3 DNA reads TGCAGCGTTGACTTTCTTTCCCTAGCGGGGATGTACAATGAGCAGTTCTTC.